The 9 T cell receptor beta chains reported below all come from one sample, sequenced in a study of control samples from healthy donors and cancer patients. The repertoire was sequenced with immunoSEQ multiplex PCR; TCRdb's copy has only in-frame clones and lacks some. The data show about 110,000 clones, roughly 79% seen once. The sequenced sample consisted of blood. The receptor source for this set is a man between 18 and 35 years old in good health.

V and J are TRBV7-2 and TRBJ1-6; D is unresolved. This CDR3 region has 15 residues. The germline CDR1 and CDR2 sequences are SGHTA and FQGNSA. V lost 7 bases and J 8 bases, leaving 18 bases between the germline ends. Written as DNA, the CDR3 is TGTGCCAGCACTCCTCAGGCCCACCCGGATTCACCCCTCCACTTT. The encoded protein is CASTPQAHPDSPLHF.

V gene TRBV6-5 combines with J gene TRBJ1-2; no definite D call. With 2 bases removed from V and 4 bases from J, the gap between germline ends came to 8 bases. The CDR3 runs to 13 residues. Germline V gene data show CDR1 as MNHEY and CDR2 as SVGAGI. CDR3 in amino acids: CASSYRSSYGYTF. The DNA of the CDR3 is TGTGCCAGCAGTTACAGATCTTCCTATGGCTACACCTTC.

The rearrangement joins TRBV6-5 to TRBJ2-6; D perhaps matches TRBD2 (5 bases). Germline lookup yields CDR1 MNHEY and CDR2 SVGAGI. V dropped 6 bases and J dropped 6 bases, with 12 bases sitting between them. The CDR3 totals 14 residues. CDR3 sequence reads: CASSQTRAANVLTF. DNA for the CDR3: TGTGCCAGCAGCCAGACGCGGGCGGCCAACGTCCTGACTTTC.

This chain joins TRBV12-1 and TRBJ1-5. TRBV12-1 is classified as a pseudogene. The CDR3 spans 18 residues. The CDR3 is CASSLEVIGRGSNQPQHF. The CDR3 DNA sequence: TGTGCCAGCAGCTTAGAGGTAATAGGGCGGGGTAGCAATCAGCCCCAGCATTTT.

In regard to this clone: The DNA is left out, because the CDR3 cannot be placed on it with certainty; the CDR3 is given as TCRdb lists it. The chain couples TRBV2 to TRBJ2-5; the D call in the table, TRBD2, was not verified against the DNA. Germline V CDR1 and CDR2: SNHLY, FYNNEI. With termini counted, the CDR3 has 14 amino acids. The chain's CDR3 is CASSTSGGYETQYF.

CDR3 sequence: CASSLGSGGYNEQFF. In DNA form, the CDR3 reads TGTGCCAGCAGCTTAGGTAGCGGGGGGTACAATGAGCAGTTCTTC. V and J are TRBV5-6 and TRBJ2-1, with 10 positions matching TRBD2. The V and J ends lost 2 bases and 4 bases, in that order; junction bases with no gene match: 3. The CDR3 extends over 15 amino acids. Looked up from germline, CDR1 is SGHDT and CDR2 is YYEEEE.

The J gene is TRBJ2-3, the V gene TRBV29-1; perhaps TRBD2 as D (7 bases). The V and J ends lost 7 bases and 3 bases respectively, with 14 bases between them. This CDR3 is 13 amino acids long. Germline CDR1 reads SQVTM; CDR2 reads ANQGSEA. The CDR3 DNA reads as TGCAGCGGGGGGGGCGGTGGGACAGATACGCAGTATTTT. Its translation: CSGGGGGTDTQYF.

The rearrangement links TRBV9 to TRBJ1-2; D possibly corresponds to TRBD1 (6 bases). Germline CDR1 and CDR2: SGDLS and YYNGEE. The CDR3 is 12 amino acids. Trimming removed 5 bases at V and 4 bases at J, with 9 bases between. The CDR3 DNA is TGTGCCAGCAGGGCAGGGGTCTATGGCTACACCTTC. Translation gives CASRAGVYGYTF. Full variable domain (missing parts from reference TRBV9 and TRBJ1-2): DSGVTQTPKHLITATGQRVTLRCSPRSGDLSVYWYQQSLDQGLQFLIQYYNGEERAKGNILERFSAQQFPDLHSELNLSSLELGDSALYFCASRAGVYGYTFGSGTRLTVV.

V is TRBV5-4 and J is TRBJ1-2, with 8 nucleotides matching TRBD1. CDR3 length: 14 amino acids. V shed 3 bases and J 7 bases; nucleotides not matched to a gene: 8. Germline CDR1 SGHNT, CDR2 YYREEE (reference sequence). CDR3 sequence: CASSSDRVLRGYTF. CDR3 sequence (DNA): TGTGCCAGCAGCTCGGACAGGGTGTTGCGTGGCTACACCTTC. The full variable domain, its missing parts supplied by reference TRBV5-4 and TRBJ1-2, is ETGVTQSPTHLIKTRGQQVTLRCSSQSGHNTVSWYQQALGQGPQFIFQYYREEENGRGNFPPRFSGLQFPNYSSELNVNALELDDSALYLCASSSDRVLRGYTFGSGTRLTVV.